A selection of T cell receptor beta chains follows, all from one sample in a study of CD8+CD57+ T cells in acquired aplastic anemia. TCRdb re-called the reads with MiXCR, one entry per CDR3 protein. The sample shows roughly 160,000 distinct CDR3 sequences, about 70% of them seen only once. The sample consisted of sorted CD4+, CD8+, or CD8+CD57+ T cells (not recorded which) from PBMCs. All receptors derive from a human donor with aplastic anemia. The CDR3 runs from the conserved cysteine through the conserved F or W. The D gene is left open where the match is weak. Clone size, where shown, is once, few, many, or a class for clones that have expanded.

j_gene	v_gene	abundance	d_gene	CDR3nt	CDR3aa
TRBJ2-2	TRBV14	.	TRBD1	TGTGCCAGCAGCCATGCCCCCCGGACAGGGTTCGGTACCGGGGAGCTGTTTTTT	CASSHAPRTGFGTGELFF
TRBJ1-1	TRBV2	.	.	TGTGCCGGGCACACTTACACTGAAGCTTTCTTT	CAGHTYTEAFF
TRBJ2-2	TRBV24-1	.	TRBD1	TGTGCCACCAGTGAACCGGACAGGGACACCGGGGAGCTGTTTTTT	CATSEPDRDTGELFF
TRBJ2-7	TRBV10-2	few	.	TGCGCCAGCAGTGAGTACGAGCAGTACTTC	CASSEYEQYF
TRBJ2-1	TRBV5-1	.	.	TGCGCCAGCAGTTATAGGAGCTCCTACAATGAGCAGTTCTTC	CASSYRSSYNEQFF
TRBJ2-7	TRBV7-6	.	.	TGTGCCAGCAGCTTAGTGGGGAGCGAGCAGTACTTC	CASSLVGSEQYF
TRBJ2-7	TRBV29-1	.	.	TGCAGCGTTGCTGGGAACTACCCCTACGAGCAGTACTTC	CSVAGNYPYEQYF
TRBJ1-1	TRBV12-3/TRBV12-4	few	.	TGTGCCAGCAGTCCTGGCATGAACACTGAAGCTTTCTTT	CASSPGMNTEAFF
TRBJ2-7	TRBV7-9	once	TRBD1	TGTGCCAGCAGCCCACATCCCCCAGGGGGCTACGAGCAGTACTTC	CASSPHPPGGYEQYF
TRBJ2-1	TRBV9	many	TRBD2	TGTGCCAGCAGCCCGTCCGGGGGGGGTGGCAATGAGCAGTTCTTC	CASSPSGGGGNEQFF
TRBJ1-6	TRBV2	.	.	TGTGCCAGCAGTTCGGGGGACCGGGTCTCACCCCTCCACTTT	CASSSGDRVSPLHF
TRBJ2-3	TRBV7-2	few	TRBD1	TGTGCCAGCAGCTTAACGGCGACAGGGGGTTCAGATACGCAGTATTTT	CASSLTATGGSDTQYF
TRBJ1-1	TRBV9	few	.	TGTGCCAGCAGCCCTGAAGTACGGATGAACACTGAAGCTTTCTTT	CASSPEVRMNTEAFF
TRBJ1-2	TRBV7-9	few	.	TGTGCCAGCAGCTTAAGATATGATGGCTACACCTTC	CASSLRYDGYTF
TRBJ1-1	TRBV6-4	many	.	TGTGCCAGCAGTGAGAGACAGGAGCTGAACACTGAAGCTTTCTTT	CASSERQELNTEAFF
TRBJ1-6	TRBV7-2	few	.	TGTGCCAGCAGTAAGAGCTCCTATAATTCACCCCTCCACTTT	CASSKSSYNSPLHF
TRBJ2-5	TRBV2	few	TRBD2	TGTGCCAGCAGAGCAACCGGGACTAGTATGCTCTTC	CASRATGTSMLF
TRBJ2-7	TRBV7-2	.	.	TGTGCCAGCAGCGGAAGGACTACCTCTGGGGAGCAGTACTTC	CASSGRTTSGEQYF
TRBJ2-6	TRBV20-1	few	.	TGCAGTGCTAGTGCAGGGGTTGGGGCCAACGTCCTGACTTTC	CSASAGVGANVLTF
TRBJ1-1	TRBV20-1	.	.	TGCAGAGGGGTCGGGGGGACTGAAGCTTTCTTT	CRGVGGTEAFF
TRBJ1-2	TRBV20-1	.	.	TGCAGTGCTAGCCTCAGTTCAACGGGGGGCTACACCTTC	CSASLSSTGGYTF
TRBJ2-5	TRBV7-3	.	.	TGTGCCAGCAGCTTATTTGGGGGGGGGCGGGAGACCCAGTACTTC	CASSLFGGGRETQYF
TRBJ2-5	TRBV12-3/TRBV12-4	few	TRBD2	TGTGCCAGCAGTGAACTAGCGGGGGTCCAAGAGACCCAGTACTTC	CASSELAGVQETQYF
TRBJ2-7	TRBV7-9	.	.	TGTGCCAGCAGCTACAGCCGGGGTGAGGCCTACGAGCAGTACTTC	CASSYSRGEAYEQYF